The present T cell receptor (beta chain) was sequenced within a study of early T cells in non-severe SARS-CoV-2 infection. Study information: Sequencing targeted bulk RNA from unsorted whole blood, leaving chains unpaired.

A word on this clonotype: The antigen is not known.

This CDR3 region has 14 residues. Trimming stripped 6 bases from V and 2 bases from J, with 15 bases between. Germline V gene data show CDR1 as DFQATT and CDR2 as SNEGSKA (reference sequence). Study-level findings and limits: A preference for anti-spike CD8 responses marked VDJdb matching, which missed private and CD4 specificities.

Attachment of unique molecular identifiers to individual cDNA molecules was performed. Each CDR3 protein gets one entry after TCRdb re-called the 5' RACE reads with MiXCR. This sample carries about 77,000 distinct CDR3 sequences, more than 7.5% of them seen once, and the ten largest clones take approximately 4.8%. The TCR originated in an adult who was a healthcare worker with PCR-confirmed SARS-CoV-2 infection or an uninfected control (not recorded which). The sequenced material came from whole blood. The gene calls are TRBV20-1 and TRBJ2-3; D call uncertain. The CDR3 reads CSAPGPGNTDTQYF. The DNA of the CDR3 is TGCAGTGCCCCCGGACCAGGAAACACAGATACGCAGTATTTT.